Following are 22 T cell receptor beta chains from one sample sequenced in a study of T-cell reconstitution after alpha-beta-depleted transplantation in children. Researchers prepared the TCRbeta library using unique molecular identifiers, the study reports. TCRdb used MiXCR to reprocess the PCR reads, holding one entry per CDR3 protein. The sample consists of 200,000 to 300,000 distinct CDR3 sequences, more than 10% of them appearing once. The input for sequencing was PBMCs from the stem cell graft donor, taken from the stem cell graft. These receptors were collected from a human donor who donated a stem cell graft to a child with acute lymphoblastic leukemia.

This rearrangement joins TRBV9 to TRBJ1-1; D possibly corresponds to TRBD1 (5 bases). CDR1 and CDR2 from the germline V gene are SGDLS and YYNGEE. This CDR3 contains 13 residues. V was cut by 0 bases and J by 8 bases, with 11 bases left in between. The CDR3 region has the DNA TGTGCCAGCAGCGTAGGGTCGGGGGGGGAAGCTTTCTTT. This gives the protein CASSVGSGGEAFF.

This clonotype has a handful of counts. J is TRBJ1-1 and V is TRBV5-1; no firm D call. This CDR3 region has 16 residues. V lost 4 bases to trimming and J lost 0 bases, with 16 bases between them. CDR1 is SGHRS and CDR2 is YFSETQ in the germline V gene. The CDR3 loop is CASSATRGGMNTEAFF. CDR3 in DNA: TGCGCCAGCAGCGCAACACGCGGCGGCATGAACACTGAAGCTTTCTTT.

This clonotype showed up many times. The junction does not match germline at one end; this may be a read error. The chain recombines TRBV30 with TRBJ1-1; D is unresolved. This CDR3 region has 9 residues. CDR1 and CDR2 (germline): GTSNPN, SVGIG (reference sequence). CDR3 nucleotide sequence: TGCGCAGCGGACACTGAAGCTTTCTTT. It specifies CAADTEAFF.

The chain joins TRBV5-6 to TRBJ2-5; TRBD1 matches 9 bases. The J segment lost 5 bases and the V segment lost 2 bases, leaving 4 bases of the junction unmatched. This CDR3 comprises 14 residues. Germline CDR1 and CDR2: SGHDT and YYEEEE. Here the CDR3 DNA reads TGTGCCAGCAGCTTCGGGACAGGGTCGGAGACCCAGTACTTC. The encoded protein is CASSFGTGSETQYF.

This clonotype was seen ten or more times. The CDR3 DNA is TGTGCCAGCAGCTTAGTGTTGACACCTCCTTATGGCTACACCTTC. Protein product: CASSLVLTPPYGYTF. This chain joins TRBV7-2 and TRBJ1-2; D not certain. The germline V gene encodes CDR1 SGHTA and CDR2 FQGNSA. V lost 1 base, J lost 5 bases, and 14 bases lay in between. The length of the CDR3 is 15 residues.

This clonotype has at least ten counts. The chain joins TRBV29-1 to TRBJ2-3; TRBD2 agrees at 9 bases. The CDR3 has 17 amino acids. The V and J ends lost 7 bases and 7 bases, in that order; junction bases with no gene match: 21. The germline V gene has CDR1 SQVTM and CDR2 ANQGSEA. The CDR3 region has the DNA TGCAGCGCGGGAGGGCTAGCGGGATCCGGCCGTACATATACGCAGTATTTT. This sequence encodes CSAGGLAGSGRTYTQYF.

In this sample, this clonotype turned up a few times. The chain combines TRBV2 with TRBJ1-6; a possible D gene is TRBD1 (6 bases). Trimming pared 2 bases from V and 9 bases from J, leaving 11 bases between. CDR3 length equals 14 residues. Per germline, CDR1 SNHLY and CDR2 FYNNEI. CDR3 protein: CASSELTRGSPLHF. Here the CDR3 DNA reads TGTGCCAGCAGTGAATTGACCAGGGGTTCACCCCTCCACTTT.

CDR3 residues: CASRPDRRNTEAFF. For the CDR3, the DNA is TGTGCCAGCAGGCCGGACAGGAGGAACACTGAAGCTTTCTTT. The chain links TRBV7-2 to TRBJ1-1, with 7 nucleotides matching TRBD1. The CDR3 is 14 amino acids. Germline V CDR1 and CDR2: SGHTA, FQGNSA. V was pared by 6 bases and J by 1 base, with 5 bases of the junction left unmatched. Complete variable domain (other parts from reference TRBV7-2 and TRBJ1-1): GAGVSQSPSNKVTEKGKDVELRCDPISGHTALYWYRQSLGQGLEFLIYFQGNSAPDKSGLPSDRFSAERTGGSVSTLTIQRTQQEDSAVYLCASRPDRRNTEAFFGQGTRLTVV.

This clonotype was detected ten times or more. This chain connects TRBV15 to TRBJ2-4, with 9 nucleotides matching TRBD1. Germline trimming cut 2 bases from V and 0 bases from J; bases unmatched to any gene: 5. The CDR3 runs 17 residues. From germline, CDR1 is LNHNV and CDR2 YYDKDF (reference sequence). This chain's CDR3 is CATSRPRTGVAKNIQYF. As DNA, the CDR3 is TGTGCCACCAGCAGACCCCGGACAGGGGTAGCCAAAAACATTCAGTACTTC.

At least ten counts were recorded for this clonotype. The chain has TRBV12-3 or TRBV12-4 and TRBJ1-2, with TRBD1 matching 7 bases. V was clipped by 5 bases and J by 0 bases; unmatched bases: 12. The CDR3 sequence is 17 residues long. The CDR3 DNA sequence: TGTGCCAGCAGTAGACGAGCGGGGGACAGAGCTAACTATGGCTACACCTTC. Its translation: CASSRRAGDRANYGYTF.

This clonotype was recorded at least ten times. V gene TRBV12-3 or TRBV12-4 combines with J gene TRBJ1-4; TRBD1 is a possible D gene (6 bases). CDR3 length equals 15 residues. Deletions cut 4 bases from V and 5 bases from J, with 14 bases between. The CDR3 nucleotides read TGTGCCAGCAGTTCCCGAGGGGGTGTAAATGAAAAACTGTTTTTT. It specifies CASSSRGGVNEKLFF.

This clonotype occurred many times. J is TRBJ1-1 and V is TRBV4-1, with no clear D. The ends were cut back, 0 bases at V and 3 bases at J, with 8 bases in the middle. CDR1 MGHRA and CDR2 YSYEKL come from the germline V gene. The CDR3 extends over 14 amino acids. CDR3 bases: TGCGCCAGCAGCCAAGAACCGGGCTACACTGAAGCTTTCTTT. Translated, it gives CASSQEPGYTEAFF.

This clonotype was found many times. This sequence joins TRBV5-5 and TRBJ1-5; D gene ambiguous. CDR3 length: 15 amino acids. From germline, CDR1 is SGHKS and CDR2 YYEKEE (reference sequence). The germline V and J ends were trimmed by 3 bases and 0 bases, with 10 bases remaining between them. The CDR3 spells CASSWWTDSNQPQHF. DNA for the CDR3: TGTGCCAGCAGCTGGTGGACGGATAGCAATCAGCCCCAGCATTTT.

This clonotype has at least ten counts. The V call is TRBV6-6, the J call TRBJ2-1; no clear D. V gave up 2 bases and J gave up 10 bases, with 6 bases separating them. CDR3 length equals 11 residues. Per the germline V gene, CDR1 is MNHNY and CDR2 is SVGAGI (reference sequence). CDR3 DNA: TGTGCCAGCAGTTACCCAAGGGAGCAGTTCTTC. Translation gives CASSYPREQFF.

This clonotype was seen many times. The chain is built from TRBV29-1 and TRBJ2-6; TRBD1 is a possible D gene (6 bases). Germline values: CDR1 SQVTM, CDR2 ANQGSEA. The CDR3 is made up of 14 amino acids. Trimming removed 4 bases from V and 2 bases from J, with 9 bases in between. The CDR3 sequence: CSVGSGAGANVLTF. CDR3 nucleotide sequence: TGCAGCGTTGGCTCAGGGGCTGGGGCCAACGTCCTGACTTTC.

This clonotype was picked up many times. V usage is TRBV5-1 and J usage is TRBJ2-1, with a tentative D call TRBD2 (6 bases). CDR1 and CDR2 from the germline V gene are SGHRS and YFSETQ. The germline V and J ends were trimmed by 1 base and 7 bases, with 12 bases remaining between them. This CDR3 comprises 14 residues. The CDR3 spells CASSLLPRGNEQFF. The CDR3 bases are TGCGCCAGCAGCTTGCTACCCCGGGGGAATGAGCAGTTCTTC. Full variable domain (remainder filled in from reference TRBV5-1 and TRBJ2-1): KAGVTQTPRYLIKTRGQQVTLSCSPISGHRSVSWYQQTPGQGLQFLFEYFSETQRNKGNFPGRFSGRQFSNSRSEMNVSTLELGDSALYLCASSLLPRGNEQFFGPGTRLTVL.

This clonotype has ten or more counts. The chain joins TRBV29-1 to TRBJ2-4; no clear D. This CDR3 contains 12 residues. Trimming took off 5 bases at V and 1 base at J, with 6 bases between the two ends. CDR1 SQVTM and CDR2 ANQGSEA come from the germline V gene. CDR3 sequence (DNA): TGCAGCGTTCGAATGGCCAAAAACATTCAGTACTTC. Its translation: CSVRMAKNIQYF. Based on the CDR3 plus reference TRBV29-1 and TRBJ2-4, the full variable domain is SAVISQKPSRDICQRGTSLTIQCQVDSQVTMMFWYRQQPGQSLTLIATANQGSEATYESGFVIDKFPISRPNLTFSTLTVSNMSPEDSSIYLCSVRMAKNIQYFGAGTRLSVL.

The chain recombines TRBV5-1 with TRBJ2-1, with 9 bases aligning to TRBD2. The ends lost 5 bases at V and 4 bases at J; junction bases unmatched: 10. Germline V gives CDR1 SGHRS, CDR2 YFSETQ. The CDR3 has 16 amino acids. The CDR3 region is CASSPTRGGGYNEQFF. The CDR3 nucleotides read TGCGCCAGCAGTCCTACGCGGGGGGGCGGATACAATGAGCAGTTCTTC.

Ten or more counts support this clonotype. This chain uses TRBV5-1 with TRBJ2-6; maybe TRBD1 (6 bases). Deletions cut 3 bases from V and 0 bases from J, with 10 bases between. The CDR3 has 16 amino acids. The V gene's germline CDR1 is SGHRS and CDR2 YFSETQ. The DNA for the CDR3 is TGCGCCAGCAGCTCCGGGACAAACTCTGGGGCCAACGTCCTGACTTTC. Encoded protein: CASSSGTNSGANVLTF.

This clonotype was counted ten times or more. V is TRBV12-3 or TRBV12-4 and J is TRBJ1-1; 8 bases are a match to TRBD1. Trimming at V came to 5 bases and at J to 4 bases, leaving 9 bases not matched to a gene. The CDR3 consists of 15 residues. The chain's CDR3 is CASSPGTGGTTEAFF. CDR3 sequence (DNA): TGTGCCAGCAGTCCCGGTACAGGGGGGACCACTGAAGCTTTCTTT.

This chain joins TRBV19 and TRBJ1-5, with a tentative D call TRBD1 (5 bases). Germline V gene data show CDR1 as LNHDA and CDR2 as SQIVND (reference sequence). The germline V and J ends were trimmed by 8 bases and 1 base, with 18 bases remaining between them. This CDR3 contains 16 residues. Here the CDR3 reads CASDPRGGLSNQPQHF. CDR3 DNA: TGTGCCAGTGATCCCCGTGGGGGTCTAAGCAATCAGCCCCAGCATTTT.

V is TRBV12-3 or TRBV12-4 and J is TRBJ1-1, with no clear D. The CDR3 spans 13 residues. Trimming left V 6 bases short and J 1 base short, with 9 bases between. The CDR3 sequence: CASRGIGNTEAFF. CDR3 DNA: TGTGCCAGCAGAGGGATCGGGAACACTGAAGCTTTCTTT.